Here is one T cell receptor (beta chain) with its context. As yet, its antigen is unknown. The sample comes from a study of CD8 T cells in ankylosing spondylitis. Whole-study results and caveats: It appeared that ankylosing spondylitis blood was characterized by a TCR beta motif of 8 or 9 highly homologous variants.

The TCR beta libraries were generated through quantitative 5'-RACE incorporating molecular barcodes. Via MiXCR, TCRdb re-called the 5' RACE reads, giving one row per CDR3 protein. This sample carries about 540,000 distinct CDR3 sequences, 9.5% to 15% of them seen once, and the ten largest clones take under 7.5%. The sample consisted of blood, either unsorted or a sorted T cell fraction (not recorded which). This sequence originates from a male donor with ankylosing spondylitis.

CDR3 loop: CSARAGWGTDTQYF. The CDR3 nucleotides read TGCAGTGCTAGAGCAGGATGGGGCACAGATACGCAGTATTTT. The chain joins TRBV20-1 to TRBJ2-3; D unclear. The CDR3 covers 14 residues. CDR1 is DFQATT and CDR2 is SNEGSKA in the germline V gene (reference sequence). The V end was cut by 1 base, the J end by 1 base, with 9 bases between.